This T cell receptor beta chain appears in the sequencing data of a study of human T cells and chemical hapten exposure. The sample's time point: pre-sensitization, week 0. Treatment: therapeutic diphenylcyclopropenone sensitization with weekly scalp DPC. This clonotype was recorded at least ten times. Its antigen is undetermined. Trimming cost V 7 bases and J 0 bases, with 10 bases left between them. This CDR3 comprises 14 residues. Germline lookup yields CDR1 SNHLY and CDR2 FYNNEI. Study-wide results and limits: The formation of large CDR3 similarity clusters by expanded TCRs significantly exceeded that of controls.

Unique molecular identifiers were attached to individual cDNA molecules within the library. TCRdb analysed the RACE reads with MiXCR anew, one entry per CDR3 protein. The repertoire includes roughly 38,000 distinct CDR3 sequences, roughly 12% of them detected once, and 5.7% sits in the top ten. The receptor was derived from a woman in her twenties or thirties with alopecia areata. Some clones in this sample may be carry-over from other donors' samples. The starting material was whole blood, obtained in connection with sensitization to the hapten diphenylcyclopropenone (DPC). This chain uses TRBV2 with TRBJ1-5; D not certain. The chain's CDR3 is CASTLGYSNQPQHF. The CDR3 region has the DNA TGTGCCAGCACCCTCGGGTATAGCAATCAGCCCCAGCATTTT.